Given below is one T cell receptor (beta chain) in context. These data come from a study of cytomegalovirus exposure and HLA in healthy donors. CDR1 SNHLY and CDR2 FYNNEI come from the germline V gene. V dropped 6 bases and J dropped 8 bases, with 8 bases sitting between them. This CDR3 has 11 amino acids. Both 60 Vbeta primers and 13 Jbeta primers went into the PCR. Sequenced by immunoSEQ multiplex PCR; TCRdb stores in-frame clones only, minus some. This sample has more than 250,000 clones; over 85% occur once, and the top ten carry 2% to 3%. The material sequenced was PBMCs. The TCR comes from a woman aged 18-30 years in good health and CMV-seronegative. The chain employs TRBV2 and TRBJ2-1, with D possibly matching TRBD1 (6 bases). DNA of the CDR3: TGTGCCAGCAGCTACAGGGATGAGCAGTTCTTC. It yields the protein CASSYRDEQFF. Drawing the rest from reference TRBV2 and TRBJ2-1, the complete variable domain is EPEVTQTPSHQVTQMGQEVILRCVPISNHLYFYWYRQILGQKVEFLVSFYNNEISEKSEIFDDQFSVERPDGSNFTLKIRSTKLEDSAMYFCASSYRDEQFFGPGTRLTVL.